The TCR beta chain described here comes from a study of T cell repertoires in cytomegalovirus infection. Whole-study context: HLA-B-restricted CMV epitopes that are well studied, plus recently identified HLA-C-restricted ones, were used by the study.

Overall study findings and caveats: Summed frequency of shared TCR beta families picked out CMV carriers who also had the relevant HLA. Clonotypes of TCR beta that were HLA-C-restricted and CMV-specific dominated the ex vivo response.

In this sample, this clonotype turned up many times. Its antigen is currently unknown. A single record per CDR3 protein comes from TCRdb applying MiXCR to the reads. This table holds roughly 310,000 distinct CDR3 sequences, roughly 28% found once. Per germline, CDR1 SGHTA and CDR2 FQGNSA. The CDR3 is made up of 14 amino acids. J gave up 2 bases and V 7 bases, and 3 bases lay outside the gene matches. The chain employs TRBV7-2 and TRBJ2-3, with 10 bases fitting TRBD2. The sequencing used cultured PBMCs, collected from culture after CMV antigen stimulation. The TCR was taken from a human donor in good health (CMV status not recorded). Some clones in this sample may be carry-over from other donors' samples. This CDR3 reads CASKREGPTDTQYF. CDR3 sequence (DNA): TGTGCCAGCAAGCGGGAGGGCCCCACAGATACGCAGTATTTT.